Listed here is a single T cell receptor (beta chain). Its recognized antigen is unknown. There are no base qualities to consult, and no much larger clone falls within one base. The meaning of the sample's time point label: newly diagnosed GD, antithyroid drugs for less than 3 months. For both TCR sequencing and RNA sequencing, RNA was extracted from PBMCs in TRIzol. The diagnosis of Graves' disease was made according to American Thyroid Association guidelines. Recruitment of patients was carried out at an endocrinology department in Xi'an, China. Each patient gave approximately 9 milliliters of peripheral blood, collected in an EDTA anticoagulant tube. Ficoll Paque Plus density gradient separation was used to isolate PBMCs, and no additional T cell sorting was done. An Agilent 2100 Bioanalyzer and agarose gel were used to check RNA quality, while a NanoDrop 2000 measured RNA concentration. V trim: 1 base; J trim: 2 bases; unmatched bases: 1. Including cysteine and phenylalanine, the CDR3 has 15 amino acids. Only the CDR3 DNA is retained, 45 bases long and in frame from the first base.

The data belong to a study of regulatory T cells in long-lasting Graves disease (dated by TCRdb to the early 2020s). For the study in its entirety: Patients with newly diagnosed Graves' disease had been on antithyroid drugs for under 3 months. Peripheral blood TCR sequencing and RNA sequencing compared persistent Graves' disease patients with newly diagnosed Graves' disease patients. The study was registered as a clinical trial and conducted in China. A total of 35 or so samples underwent TCR sequencing: approximately 13 from persistent and approximately 20 from newly diagnosed Graves' disease patients.

The protocol used for the library was multiplex PCR. The sequencing machine was an Illumina HiSeq 4000. CDR3 regions were amplified by Arm-PCR with iRepertoire HTBI primers to construct TCR beta libraries. Before sequencing, the PCR products went through gel purification. Under the source paper's analysis protocol: Gene usage analysis of CDR3 amino acid clonotypes relied on the roughly 58 TRBV and 15 or so TRBJ segments identified across samples. Filtered high-quality paired reads were merged into contigs using COPE and FqMerger. BLAST was used to align contigs to IMGT TRBV, TRBD and TRBJ reference genes, with CDR3 defined following IMGT. Any clonotype with a frequency above 0.1% was classified as a highly expanded clone. Repertoire diversity was measured by Shannon entropy, and V-J evenness by the Gini coefficient. Clonotypes shared by more than one individual were considered public. TCRdb trimmed the raw reads at Q25, called clones with MiXCR and kept productive beta chains. For every CDR3 protein sequence, its rows merge into one entry that carries the most common genes and DNA. The V and J calls come from TCRdb's annotation, not from the publication. The sample table shows about 370,000 distinct CDR3 sequences, and roughly a sixth are seen once. The ten top clones hold 22% of the sample.

Results the study describes overall, beyond this receptor: A larger number of public clonotypes was shared among persistent patients (around 2,500) than among newly diagnosed patients (around 890). The study examined only peripheral blood because the primary lesion, thyroid tissue, could not be accessed. Sequencing and analysis were restricted to the TCR beta chain. Persistent Graves' disease patients showed lower TCR Shannon entropy and fewer highly expanded clones than newly diagnosed patients, suggesting clonal expansion. The authors acknowledged the small sample size as a limitation that may reduce accuracy. Preferential use of TRBV28, TRBJ1-2 and TRBJ2-5 was observed in persistent disease, whereas TRBV20-1 and TRBJ2-1 were favored in newly diagnosed disease.

This TCR came from a female donor with Graves disease. The rearranged chain carries TRBV12-3 or TRBV12-4 and TRBJ2-3, and 9 junction bases match TRBD2. The source was peripheral blood mononuclear cells (PBMCs), collected at new diagnosis, from a patient treated with antithyroid drugs. At the DNA level, the sequence is TGTGCCAGCAGTTTAGTAGCGGGGGTCACAGATACGCAGTATTTT. It is translated as CASSLVAGVTDTQYF.